The rows below give T cell receptor beta chains drawn from one sample of a study of blood T cell repertoires in COVID-19. Assay used: immunoSEQ multiplex PCR; TCRdb lists only in-frame clones, some missing. The data hold around 270,000 clones, with more than 90% observed a single time. Input material: peripheral blood. Every receptor here comes from a person between 18 and 35 years old with COVID-19, enrolled during active disease. The CDR3 runs from the conserved cysteine through the conserved F or W. D genes are given only for firm matches. Clone size is given for some rows only: seen once, a few or many times, or a class if the clone is expanded.

D	size	V	J	DNA	CDR3
-	-	TRBV6-2/TRBV6-3	TRBJ1-5	TGTGCCAGCAGTTCGACACACCCCCGCAATCAGCCCCAGCATTTT	CASSSTHPRNQPQHF
-	-	TRBV13	TRBJ2-1	TGTGCCAGCAGCCCTGAGTACAATGAGCAGTTCTTC	CASSPEYNEQFF
-	-	TRBV7-9	TRBJ2-5	TGTGCCAGCACGGGAGCGCGGGAGACCCAGTACTTC	CASTGARETQYF
TRBD1	-	TRBV5-1	TRBJ1-1	TGCGCCAGCAGCTTGGGGATGGGGACAGGGAACACTGAAGCTTTCTTT	CASSLGMGTGNTEAFF
TRBD1	-	TRBV27	TRBJ2-1	TGTGCCAGCAGGGACAGGGGGTCTGAGCAGTTCTTC	CASRDRGSEQFF
-	few	TRBV6-6	TRBJ2-2	TGTGCCAGCAGTTACTTTCAGACGAACACCGGGGAGCTGTTTTTT	CASSYFQTNTGELFF
TRBD2	-	TRBV29-1	TRBJ2-2	TGCAGCGTTGAAACTGTAGCGGGAGGGCCTACCGGGGAGCTGTTTTTT	CSVETVAGGPTGELFF
-	once	TRBV24-1	TRBJ2-1	TGTGCCACCAGTGATTTCCCGCCAGGGAATGAGCAGTTCTTC	CATSDFPPGNEQFF
-	-	TRBV9	TRBJ2-5	TGTGCCAGCAGCGTCCTAGCATCAAGAGAGACCCAGTACTTC	CASSVLASRETQYF
-	medium-sized	TRBV7-9	TRBJ1-2	TGTGCCAGCTCAAAGGCGGGATTTTATGGCTACACCTTC	CASSKAGFYGYTF
TRBD2	-	TRBV28	TRBJ2-3	TGTGCCAGCAGTTTTTTGGGAGGGCCGCAGTATTTT	CASSFLGGPQYF
TRBD2	-	TRBV5-6	TRBJ2-3	TGTGCCAGCAGCTACAGGGTGCGGGAGGGCCGAAGCACAGATACGCAGTATTTT	CASSYRVREGRSTDTQYF
-	-	TRBV7-9	TRBJ2-7	TGTGCCAGCAGCCCGCCGAATTCAGTCTACGAGCAGTACTTC	CASSPPNSVYEQYF
-	-	TRBV10-2	TRBJ2-3	TGCGCCAGCAGGGGCGTCAACCGGGGATCAGATACGCAGTATTTT	CASRGVNRGSDTQYF
-	-	TRBV12-5	TRBJ1-2	TGTGCTAGTGGCCCTACGGGCCACAGGGGCTACACCTTC	CASGPTGHRGYTF
TRBD1	once	TRBV9	TRBJ1-1	TGTGCCAGCAGCGTAGAGGGGGCGAGGAACACTGAAGCTTTCTTT	CASSVEGARNTEAFF
TRBD2	-	TRBV5-6	TRBJ2-7	TGTGCCAGCAGTGCTAGCGGGGGGATCTACGAGCAGTACTTC	CASSASGGIYEQYF
TRBD1	-	TRBV9	TRBJ1-1	TGTGCCAGCAGCGTAGCTACGGGGACAGGAGGCACTGAAGCTTTCTTT	CASSVATGTGGTEAFF